The sequence of this TCR beta chain was determined in a study of cytomegalovirus exposure and HLA in healthy donors. General study results and limits: Among immune exposure information, only CMV serostatus was available.

Primers for the PCR totalled 60 Vbeta and 13 Jbeta. Clones were sequenced by immunoSEQ multiplex PCR, and TCRdb holds only the in-frame ones, with some missing. The sample lists some 97,000 clones; around 83% were seen once. Healthy bone marrow donors formed the donor group. This clone was recorded once. Its antigen is unidentified. This sequence originates from a woman aged 18 to 35 in good health and CMV-seronegative. Material: PBMCs.

CDR3 sequence: CASTSQSTDARNYGYTF. The CDR3, as DNA: TGTGCCAGCACATCACAGTCGACGGATGCCCGTAACTATGGCTACACCTTC. The rearrangement joins TRBV7-2 to TRBJ1-2; no firm D call. V shed 7 bases and J shed 1 base, with 22 bases lying between them. The length of the CDR3 is 17 residues. Germline V gene sequence: CDR1 SGHTA, CDR2 FQGNSA.